These T cell receptor beta chains were read from a single sample in a study of a mutant IDH1 vaccine in newly diagnosed glioma. Their target antigens are unknown. Measured with immunoSEQ multiplex PCR; TCRdb has only the in-frame clones, and not every one. The sample holds over 50,000 clones, under 90% seen once. Sequences were derived from PBMCs, sampled from a glioma patient whose treatment included an IDH1 peptide vaccine. The receptors originated from a young man with glioma. Both conserved end residues are part of each CDR3. Fields, in order: J gene, V gene, clone size, D gene, CDR3 DNA, CDR3 protein. D genes are given only for firm matches. For some rows the clone size is stated as once, few or many, or as a class when expanded; others skip it.

j_call: TRBJ2-1
v_call: TRBV11-1
clone_size: NA
d_call: NA
cdr3_nt: TGTGCCAGCAGCTTAGGATGGGGGGCAGGTGAGCAGTTCTTC
cdr3_aa: CASSLGWGAGEQFF

j_call: TRBJ2-5
v_call: TRBV9
clone_size: NA
d_call: NA
cdr3_nt: TGTGCCAGCAGCCCGGCGGCGGGGAGAGAGACCCAGTACTTC
cdr3_aa: CASSPAAGRETQYF

j_call: TRBJ2-3
v_call: TRBV14
clone_size: NA
d_call: TRBD2
cdr3_nt: TGTGCCAGCAGCCAAGGAACTAGCGGGGGCGCAGATACGCAGTATTTT
cdr3_aa: CASSQGTSGGADTQYF

j_call: TRBJ2-1
v_call: TRBV7-2
clone_size: once
d_call: NA
cdr3_nt: TGTGCCAGCAGCTTAGCTAGGAACAATGAGCAGTTCTTC
cdr3_aa: CASSLARNNEQFF

j_call: TRBJ1-1
v_call: TRBV10-3
clone_size: NA
d_call: TRBD1
cdr3_nt: TGTGCCATCAGTGATAGCCCAACAGGGGTTGGAAGTGAAGCTTTCTTT
cdr3_aa: CAISDSPTGVGSEAFF

j_call: TRBJ1-2
v_call: TRBV6-6
clone_size: NA
d_call: NA
cdr3_nt: TGTGCCAGCAGCCTATCTCTATCGGAGGGTGGCTACACCTTC
cdr3_aa: CASSLSLSEGGYTF

j_call: TRBJ1-1
v_call: TRBV19
clone_size: few
d_call: TRBD1
cdr3_nt: TGTGCCAGTAGTATGGAGACAGGGATGGCTGAAGCTTTCTTT
cdr3_aa: CASSMETGMAEAFF

j_call: TRBJ1-1
v_call: TRBV6-5
clone_size: NA
d_call: NA
cdr3_nt: TGTGCCAGCAGTTACTCGATATCCGGCACTGAAGCTTTCTTT
cdr3_aa: CASSYSISGTEAFF

j_call: TRBJ1-5
v_call: TRBV9
clone_size: NA
d_call: TRBD1
cdr3_nt: TGTGCCAGCAGCGTGTCGGGACAGGGGGATCAGCCCCAGCATTTT
cdr3_aa: CASSVSGQGDQPQHF

j_call: TRBJ1-1
v_call: TRBV5-4
clone_size: few
d_call: NA
cdr3_nt: TGTGCCAGCATGAGGGGGTCTGAAGCTTTCTTT
cdr3_aa: CASMRGSEAFF

j_call: TRBJ1-4
v_call: TRBV4-3
clone_size: NA
d_call: TRBD1
cdr3_nt: TGCGCCAGCAGCCAAATGATAACAGGGGGCGAATTGGGGGGGAATGAAAAACTGTTTTTT
cdr3_aa: CASSQMITGGELGGNEKLFF

j_call: TRBJ2-5
v_call: TRBV30
clone_size: NA
d_call: NA
cdr3_nt: TGTGCCTGGAGTCGGGAGACCCAGTACTTC
cdr3_aa: CAWSRETQYF

j_call: TRBJ1-2
v_call: TRBV2
clone_size: NA
d_call: TRBD1
cdr3_nt: TGTGCCAGCAGTGCAACAGGGGGTTGGGGCTACACCTTC
cdr3_aa: CASSATGGWGYTF

j_call: TRBJ1-2
v_call: TRBV5-1
clone_size: few
d_call: TRBD1
cdr3_nt: TGCGCCAGCAGACTCCAGCAGGGGGCCCCCTATGGCTACACCTTC
cdr3_aa: CASRLQQGAPYGYTF

j_call: TRBJ2-3
v_call: TRBV6-5
clone_size: NA
d_call: TRBD1
cdr3_nt: TGTGCCAGCAGCAGTGACAGGGAGCCGCAGTATTTT
cdr3_aa: CASSSDREPQYF